Below, 13 T cell receptor beta chains from the same sample are listed, as sequenced in a study of T cell responses to AZD1222 COVID-19 vaccine. Method: immunoSEQ multiplex PCR; TCRdb's copy keeps in-frame clones and lacks some. The profile shows about 130,000 clones, just over 85% of them singletons. This material consisted of peripheral blood, taken on day 0 of AZD1222 vaccination. The receptors here all came from an adult in good health.

The chain is built from TRBV6-2 or TRBV6-3 and TRBJ1-3; no definite D call. The CDR3 is 15 amino acids. The V end was cut by 6 bases, the J end by 0 bases, with 12 bases between. Looked up from germline, CDR1 is MNHEY and CDR2 is SVGEGT. The CDR3 loop reads CASSHGEYSGNTIYF. DNA of the CDR3: TGTGCCAGCAGCCACGGAGAATACTCTGGAAACACCATATATTTT.

The chain carries TRBV9 and TRBJ2-2; TRBD2 aligns across 10 bases. The CDR3 runs to 17 residues. V lost 1 base to trimming and J lost 5 bases; unmatched junction nucleotides: 8. Germline V gene lookup returns CDR1 SGDLS and CDR2 YYNGEE. The CDR3 region has the DNA TGTGCCAGCAGCGTAAGCCTAGCGGGAGAGGGTACCGGGGAGCTGTTTTTT. It yields the protein CASSVSLAGEGTGELFF.

The V gene is TRBV19, the J gene TRBJ2-1, with TRBD2 matching 10 bases. V lost 6 bases and J lost 4; bases outside the gene matches: 12. This CDR3 comprises 17 residues. Germline CDR1 LNHDA, CDR2 SQIVND (reference sequence). CDR3 DNA sequence: TGTGCCAGTAGCACAAAGGGGGGGACTAGCGTGTACAATGAGCAGTTCTTC. Its protein product is CASSTKGGTSVYNEQFF.

The chain joins TRBV10-1 to TRBJ2-3; the D gene is possibly TRBD1 (7 bases). Germline V gene lookup returns CDR1 WNHNN and CDR2 SYGVQD (reference sequence). Deletions cut 3 bases from V and 3 bases from J, with 13 bases between. The CDR3 sequence is 15 residues long. CDR3 sequence: CASSDLRGVTDTQYF. For the CDR3, the DNA is TGCGCCAGCAGTGATCTCAGGGGGGTAACAGATACGCAGTATTTT.

V gene TRBV11-2 combines with J gene TRBJ2-1, with D hard to call. Germline loops: CDR1 SGHAT, CDR2 FQNNGV. The CDR3 length is 14 residues. V was cut by 1 base and J by 7 bases, with 11 bases left in between. CDR3 DNA sequence: TGTGCCAGCAGCTTAGGGGATAGCAGGAATGAGCAGTTCTTC. Its protein product is CASSLGDSRNEQFF. Filled out from reference TRBV11-2 and TRBJ2-1, the complete variable domain reads EAGVAQSPRYKIIEKRQSVAFWCNPISGHATLYWYQQILGQGPKLLIQFQNNGVVDDSQLPKDRFSAERLKGVDSTLKIQPAKLEDSAVYLCASSLGDSRNEQFFGPGTRLTVL.

The chain recombines TRBV10-3 with TRBJ1-5; D gene unclear. The CDR3 has 14 residues. Germline V gene data show CDR1 as ENHRY and CDR2 as SYGVKD. The ends were cut back, 0 bases at V and 4 bases at J, with 7 bases in the middle. The CDR3 sequence: CAISESTENQPQHF. CDR3 nucleotides: TGTGCCATCAGTGAGTCAACGGAAAATCAGCCCCAGCATTTT.

CDR3 DNA sequence: TGTGCCTCGCAGGGGGGGGATAATTCACCCCTCCACTTT. Its translation is CASQGGDNSPLHF. The chain couples TRBV19 to TRBJ1-6; 7 bases match TRBD1. The CDR3 length is 13 residues. V was clipped by 11 bases and J by 5 bases; unmatched bases: 6. Germline V CDR1 and CDR2: LNHDA, SQIVND (reference sequence).

This chain uses TRBV27 with TRBJ1-4; D is unclear. The germline V and J ends were trimmed by 1 base and 7 bases, with 13 bases remaining between them. The CDR3 runs to 15 residues. The V gene's germline CDR1 is MNHEY and CDR2 SMNVEV (reference sequence). CDR3 residues: CASSLLTGYGEKLFF. DNA of the CDR3: TGTGCCAGCAGTTTATTAACGGGGTACGGTGAAAAACTGTTTTTT.

The chain recombines TRBV18 with TRBJ1-1, with a tentative D call TRBD1 (5 bases). The germline V gene encodes CDR1 KGHSH and CDR2 LQKENI. Trimming pared 2 bases from V and 7 bases from J, leaving 11 bases between. This CDR3 contains 13 residues. Written as DNA, the CDR3 is TGTGCCAGCTCACCAGGGGCCGGGCGTGAAGCTTTCTTT. Translation gives CASSPGAGREAFF.

The rearrangement links TRBV4-3 to TRBJ2-1; D call uncertain. V gave up 0 bases and J gave up 3 bases, with 9 bases separating them. The CDR3 sequence is 15 residues long. CDR1 and CDR2 from the germline V gene are LGHNA and YSLEER. CDR3: CASSQEDGYYNEQFF. CDR3 sequence (DNA): TGCGCCAGCAGCCAAGAGGACGGGTACTACAATGAGCAGTTCTTC.

The chain recombines TRBV5-4 with TRBJ2-7, with D unresolved. Trimming cost V 4 bases and J 5 bases, with 13 bases left between them. CDR1 is SGHNT, CDR2 YYREEE, per germline (reference sequence). The CDR3 spans 13 residues. The CDR3 DNA follows: TGTGCCAGCAGCCGGTTGAGTGTCCACGAGCAGTACTTC. Its translation: CASSRLSVHEQYF.

The chain couples TRBV6-5 to TRBJ1-2; D is unresolved. V lost 9 bases, J lost 4 bases, and 15 bases lay in between. Germline V CDR1 and CDR2: MNHEY, SVGAGI. CDR3 length equals 13 residues. The CDR3 here is CASKSGRGYGYTF. The DNA for the CDR3 is TGTGCCAGTAAAAGCGGACGGGGCTATGGCTACACCTTC.

This clone was found once. The rearrangement uses TRBV6-2 or TRBV6-3 and TRBJ1-5; D is possibly TRBD1 (5 bases). V shed 4 bases and J shed 6 bases, with 10 bases lying between them. The CDR3 sequence is 13 residues long. The germline V gene has CDR1 MNHEY and CDR2 SVGEGT. The CDR3 is CASSLGGSQPQHF. In nucleotides, the CDR3 is TGTGCCAGCAGTTTGGGGGGTTCTCAGCCCCAGCATTTT.